Following are 20 T cell receptor beta chains from one sample sequenced in a study of CD8+ T cells in alopecia areata. Once RNA had been extracted, it was reverse transcribed into cDNA to act as the sequencing template. The data were produced by immunoSEQ multiplex PCR, yet TCRdb's version contains in-frame clones alone and is incomplete. The table includes approximately 150,000 clones, about 88% detected once. Indicated treatment: oral pan-JAK inhibitor, 5-10 mg twice daily. Source: CD8+ T cells sorted from blood, taken at week 4, from a patient treated with tofacitinib. The receptors derive from a human donor with alopecia areata.

This clone occurred a few times. The CDR3 spells CASSFNPGAEQYF. The CDR3 coding sequence is TGTGCCAGCAGCTTTAATCCGGGGGCGGAGCAGTACTTC. The chain has TRBV5-6 and TRBJ2-7; tentatively, D is TRBD1 or TRBD2 (6 bases each). Germline lookup yields CDR1 SGHDT and CDR2 YYEEEE. The V end lost 2 bases, the J end lost 7 bases, and 13 bases lay between the germline ends. This CDR3 has 13 residues. The variable domain in full, with the rest retrieved from reference TRBV5-6 and TRBJ2-7, is DAGVTQSPTHLIKTRGQQVTLRCSPKSGHDTVSWYQQALGQGPQFIFQYYEEEERQRGNFPDRFSGHQFPNYSSELNVNALLLGDSALYLCASSFNPGAEQYFGPGTRLTVT.

The gene calls are TRBV13 and TRBJ2-2; D not resolved. The germline V and J ends were trimmed by 3 bases and 0 bases, with 17 bases remaining between them. Germline CDR1 PRHDT, CDR2 FYEKMQ (reference sequence). The length of the CDR3 is 18 residues. The CDR3: CASSFSMGPNTNTGELFF. CDR3 sequence (DNA): TGTGCCAGCAGCTTTTCTATGGGTCCGAACACGAACACCGGGGAGCTGTTTTTT. The whole variable domain, remainder taken from reference TRBV13 and TRBJ2-2, is AAGVIQSPRHLIKEKRETATLKCYPIPRHDTVYWYQQGPGQDPQFLISFYEKMQSDKGSIPDRFSAQQFSDYHSELNMSSLELGDSALYFCASSFSMGPNTNTGELFFGEGSRLTVL.

The chain uses TRBV7-9 and TRBJ2-2; TRBD1 is a possible D gene (5 bases). Trimming shortened V by 5 bases and J by 5 bases, and 9 bases separated the two germline ends. The CDR3 sequence is 13 residues long. Germline CDR1 and CDR2: SEHNR and FQNEAQ (reference sequence). The CDR3 region has the DNA TGTGCCAGCAGCCACAGGTTAACCGGGGAGCTGTTTTTT. Protein product: CASSHRLTGELFF.

This clone is medium-sized within its sample. The chain employs TRBV23-1 and TRBJ2-1; TRBD2 might be the D (5 bases). TRBV23-1 is identified as an open reading frame with a role that is uncertain. CDR3 length equals 15 residues. Between the trimmed V and J ends, which lost 8 bases and 7 bases, there was a span of 21 bases. CDR3 sequence reads: CASVTGVIMKNEQFF. CDR3 sequence (DNA): TGCGCCAGCGTGACCGGGGTAATCATGAAAAATGAGCAGTTCTTC.

This clone was detected only once. The chain is built from TRBV5-5 and TRBJ2-3, with 9 nucleotides matching TRBD2. The junction had 5 bases not matched to a gene; V was cut back by 1 base and J by 5 bases. The CDR3 has 15 amino acids. Germline CDR1 is SGHKS and CDR2 is YYEKEE (reference sequence). Here the CDR3 DNA reads TGTGCCAGCAGCTTGCCTAGCGGGGTCGTAGATACGCAGTATTTT. Its protein is CASSLPSGVVDTQYF. The whole variable domain, remainder taken from reference TRBV5-5 and TRBJ2-3, is DAGVTQSPTHLIKTRGQQVTLRCSPISGHKSVSWYQQVLGQGPQFIFQYYEKEERGRGNFPDRFSARQFPNYSSELNVNALLLGDSALYLCASSLPSGVVDTQYFGPGTRLTVL.

This chain uses TRBV10-3 with TRBJ1-1, with D unclear. The V end was cut by 4 bases, the J end by 4 bases, with 4 bases between. This CDR3 spans 11 amino acids. The germline gives CDR1 ENHRY, CDR2 SYGVKD. This CDR3 is CAISGSTEAFF. DNA for the CDR3: TGTGCCATCAGTGGCAGCACTGAAGCTTTCTTT.

DNA of the CDR3: TGTGCCAGCAGCGGGGGCCATGAAGCTTTCTTT. Its translation: CASSGGHEAFF. The chain uses TRBV9 and TRBJ1-1, with D possibly matching TRBD1 (5 bases). Germline V gives CDR1 SGDLS, CDR2 YYNGEE. V was trimmed by 3 bases and J by 7 bases, leaving 7 bases between them. The CDR3 length is 11 residues.

This clone was counted a single time. V is TRBV13 and J is TRBJ1-1; TRBD1 is a possible D gene (6 bases). CDR3 length: 14 residues. The germline V gene has CDR1 PRHDT and CDR2 FYEKMQ (reference sequence). The germline V and J ends were trimmed by 3 bases and 5 bases, with 13 bases remaining between them. The CDR3 loop is CASSLGVGGTEAFF. DNA of the CDR3: TGTGCCAGCAGCTTGGGAGTAGGGGGGACTGAAGCTTTCTTT.

The chain links TRBV7-9 to TRBJ1-1; 7 bases are a match to TRBD1. V lost 5 bases to trimming and J lost 0 bases; unmatched junction nucleotides: 6. The V gene's germline CDR1 is SEHNR and CDR2 FQNEAQ (reference sequence). The CDR3 extends over 15 amino acids. DNA of the CDR3: TGTGCCAGCAGCCCCGTACAGGGGATGAACACTGAAGCTTTCTTT. Amino acids: CASSPVQGMNTEAFF.

This chain uses TRBV5-6 with TRBJ2-1, with 7 nucleotides matching TRBD1. The CDR3 runs 12 residues. Trimming cost V 7 bases and J 7 bases; bases outside gene matches: 5. Germline V gene lookup returns CDR1 SGHDT and CDR2 YYEEEE. CDR3 sequence reads: CASWDSQNEQFF. Here the CDR3 DNA reads TGTGCCAGCTGGGACAGTCAGAATGAGCAGTTCTTC.

The V gene is TRBV4-1, the J gene TRBJ1-5; no reliable D call. Between the trimmed V and J ends, which lost 0 bases and 1 base, there was a span of 10 bases. Germline CDR1 and CDR2: MGHRA and YSYEKL. This CDR3 has 16 residues. Here the CDR3 reads CASSQDPGLSNQPQHF. CDR3 DNA sequence: TGCGCCAGCAGCCAAGATCCGGGGTTGAGCAATCAGCCCCAGCATTTT.

The chain combines TRBV27 with TRBJ2-7; D gene unclear. This CDR3 spans 14 amino acids. The germline V and J ends were trimmed by 4 bases and 3 bases, with 13 bases remaining between them. In germline, CDR1 is MNHEY, CDR2 SMNVEV (reference sequence). The CDR3 DNA reads as TGTGCCAGCAGTTGGCTGGGATCAGTCTACGAGCAGTACTTC. Translated, it gives CASSWLGSVYEQYF.

Comment on this clone: The same CDR3 is also encoded by other DNA sequences in this sample. The chain carries TRBV9 and TRBJ1-5, with D possibly being TRBD1 (5 bases). This CDR3 is built from 14 residues. Germline V gene lookup returns CDR1 SGDLS and CDR2 YYNGEE. Deletions cut 0 bases from V and 3 bases from J, with 7 bases between. For the CDR3, the DNA is TGTGCCAGCAGCGTAGGGGGGGACAATCAGCCCCAGCATTTT. Its protein is CASSVGGDNQPQHF. The whole variable domain, filled in from reference TRBV9 and TRBJ1-5, reads DSGVTQTPKHLITATGQRVTLRCSPRSGDLSVYWYQQSLDQGLQFLIQYYNGEERAKGNILERFSAQQFPDLHSELNLSSLELGDSALYFCASSVGGDNQPQHFGDGTRLSIL.

The V gene is TRBV19, the J gene TRBJ2-3; D possibly corresponds to TRBD1 (8 bases). Looked up from germline, CDR1 is LNHDA and CDR2 is SQIVND (reference sequence). There are 13 residues in the CDR3. Trimming removed 9 bases at V and 6 bases at J, with 16 bases between. CDR3 amino acids: CASTGGEDDTQYF. CDR3 nucleotide sequence: TGTGCCAGCACAGGGGGGGAAGACGATACGCAGTATTTT.

The J gene is TRBJ2-7, the V gene TRBV6-5; 7 bases map to TRBD1. The CDR3 length is 14 residues. V shed 5 bases and J 0 bases; nucleotides not matched to a gene: 4. Germline CDR1 and CDR2: MNHEY and SVGAGI. The CDR3 sequence: CASSMGTASYEQYF. CDR3 DNA: TGTGCCAGCAGTATGGGGACAGCCTCCTACGAGCAGTACTTC.

The chain couples TRBV5-6 to TRBJ2-1; D remains ambiguous. V was clipped by 2 bases and J by 5 bases, with 2 bases between them. CDR3 length: 11 amino acids. In germline, CDR1 is SGHDT, CDR2 YYEEEE. The chain's CDR3 is CASSFHNEQFF. Written as DNA, the CDR3 is TGTGCCAGCAGCTTCCACAATGAGCAGTTCTTC.

This clone was counted once. The chain carries TRBV7-3 and TRBJ2-1; maybe TRBD2 (6 bases). This CDR3 is 14 amino acids long. The V and J ends lost 3 bases and 2 bases respectively, with 8 bases between them. Germline-derived CDR1 and CDR2 are SGHTA and FQGTGA. In DNA, the CDR3 is TGTGCCAGCAGCTTGGAGGGCACCTACAATGAGCAGTTCTTC. Its protein product is CASSLEGTYNEQFF.

The chain employs TRBV27 and TRBJ2-1, with D uncertain. CDR1 is MNHEY and CDR2 is SMNVEV in the germline V gene (reference sequence). The CDR3 contains 13 residues. V was shortened by 6 bases and J by 5 bases, with 11 bases between the two germline ends. The CDR3 DNA reads as TGTGCCAGCAGCGTCGCAGGCCACAATGAGCAGTTCTTC. Its protein product is CASSVAGHNEQFF.

The chain recombines TRBV15 with TRBJ2-7, with 9 nucleotides matching TRBD2. V shed 5 bases and J 2 bases; nucleotides not matched to a gene: 4. The CDR3 runs 14 residues. CDR1 and CDR2 from the germline V gene are LNHNV and YYDKDF (reference sequence). CDR3 in amino acids: CATSLAGAPYEQYF. The CDR3 bases are TGTGCCACCAGCTTAGCGGGGGCCCCCTACGAGCAGTACTTC.

The CDR3 sequence is CASSLTGGIYEQYF. The CDR3, as DNA: TGTGCCAGCAGTTTAACCGGAGGGATCTACGAGCAGTACTTC. This chain connects TRBV27 to TRBJ2-7; a possible D gene is TRBD2 (6 bases). Germline loops: CDR1 MNHEY, CDR2 SMNVEV (reference sequence). V was pared by 2 bases and J by 3 bases, with 11 bases between. The CDR3 totals 14 residues.